A few counts support the clone carrying this T cell receptor (beta chain). Germline V CDR1 and CDR2: KGHSH, LQKENI. CDR3 length: 15 amino acids. Trimming took off 2 bases at V and 4 bases at J, with 14 bases between the two ends. The method was immunoSEQ multiplex PCR; TCRdb's version includes in-frame clones alone and lacks a portion of them. The table has about 120,000 clones, about 90% seen once. The data were taken from a study of T cell responses to AZD1222 COVID-19 vaccine. The specimen comprised peripheral blood, sampled on day 0 of AZD1222 vaccination. This clonotype was sampled from an adult in good health. This chain uses TRBV18 with TRBJ2-5; D might be TRBD1 (6 bases). DNA for the CDR3: TGTGCCAGCTCACCAACAGGGCCCGCGGGAGAGACCCAGTACTTC. Translation: CASSPTGPAGETQYF.